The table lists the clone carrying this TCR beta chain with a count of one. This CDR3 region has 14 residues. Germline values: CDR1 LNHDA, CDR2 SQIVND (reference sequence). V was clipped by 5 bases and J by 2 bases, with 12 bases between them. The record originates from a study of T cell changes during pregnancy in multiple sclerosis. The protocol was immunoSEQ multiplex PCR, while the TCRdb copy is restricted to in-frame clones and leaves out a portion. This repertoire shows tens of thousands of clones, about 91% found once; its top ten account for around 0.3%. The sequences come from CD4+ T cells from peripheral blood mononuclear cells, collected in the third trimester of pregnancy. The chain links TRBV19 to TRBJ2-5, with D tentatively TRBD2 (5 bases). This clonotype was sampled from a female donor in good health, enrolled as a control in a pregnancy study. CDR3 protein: CASSPLDWQETQYF. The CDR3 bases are TGTGCCAGTAGTCCCCTGGACTGGCAAGAGACCCAGTACTTC.